The source of this T cell receptor (beta chain) is a study of cytomegalovirus exposure and HLA in healthy donors. PCR involved 60 Vbeta and 13 Jbeta primers. Using immunoSEQ multiplex PCR, the repertoire was profiled, and TCRdb retains in-frame clones only, with some absent. Its clone listing holds roughly 140,000 clones. CDR3 length equals 11 residues. Per the germline V gene, CDR1 is MNHNY and CDR2 is SVGAGI (reference sequence). Trimming took 6 bases from V and 8 from J, leaving 8 bases between them. Input material: PBMCs. The TCR originated in a male donor in good health and CMV-seronegative. This chain links TRBV6-6 with TRBJ2-4; possible D gene TRBD2, 5 bases. CDR3 in DNA: TGTGCCAGCAGCCTGGAGGACATTCAGTACTTC. Amino acids: CASSLEDIQYF.